A single sample gave rise to the 32 T cell receptor beta chains below, sequenced in a study of T cell responses to AZD1222 COVID-19 vaccine. Using immunoSEQ multiplex PCR, the repertoire was profiled, and TCRdb retains in-frame clones only, with some absent. The table lists some 150,000 clones, around 94% of them singletons. The starting material was peripheral blood, obtained on day 0 of AZD1222 vaccination. The receptors stem from an adult in good health.

V and J are TRBV2 and TRBJ1-5, with 10 bases matching TRBD1. From germline, CDR1 is SNHLY and CDR2 FYNNEI. J was trimmed by 5 bases and V by 5 bases; bases with no gene match: 9. The CDR3 runs to 16 residues. The CDR3 DNA reads TGTGCCAGCAGTCCCCCCCAGACAGGGGGCCATCAGCCCCAGCATTTT. Its protein is CASSPPQTGGHQPQHF. Looking up the rest from reference TRBV2 and TRBJ1-5 gives the full variable domain: EPEVTQTPSHQVTQMGQEVILRCVPISNHLYFYWYRQILGQKVEFLVSFYNNEISEKSEIFDDQFSVERPDGSNFTLKIRSTKLEDSAMYFCASSPPQTGGHQPQHFGDGTRLSIL.

This clone occurred once. The V call is TRBV6-5, the J call TRBJ1-2; D ambiguous. There are 15 residues in the CDR3. Trimming stripped 2 bases from V and 8 bases from J, with 18 bases between. Germline CDR1 and CDR2: MNHEY and SVGAGI. CDR3 loop: CASSYIRAQAGGYTF. CDR3 sequence (DNA): TGTGCCAGCAGTTACATCCGGGCGCAGGCAGGCGGCTACACCTTC.

The rearrangement links TRBV27 to TRBJ1-2; 7 bases are a match to TRBD1. Trimming at V came to 6 bases and at J to 2 bases, leaving 6 bases not matched to a gene. CDR3 length equals 14 residues. Germline assignment: CDR1 MNHEY and CDR2 SMNVEV (reference sequence). CDR3 in amino acids: CASRRTGENYGYTF. CDR3 DNA sequence: TGTGCCAGCAGGAGGACAGGCGAGAACTATGGCTACACCTTC.

J is TRBJ2-3 and V is TRBV27, with a weak D call TRBD1 (6 bases). This CDR3 region has 15 residues. The V gene lost 3 bases and the J gene lost 1 base, with 11 bases spanning the gap. Germline V gene lookup returns CDR1 MNHEY and CDR2 SMNVEV (reference sequence). The CDR3 protein is CASSLGAFGTDTQYF. The CDR3 coding sequence is TGTGCCAGCAGTTTGGGGGCCTTCGGCACAGATACGCAGTATTTT.

The rearrangement uses TRBV7-2 and TRBJ1-1; 7 positions agree with TRBD1. The CDR3 covers 17 residues. CDR1 and CDR2 from the germline V gene are SGHTA and FQGNSA. V shed 1 base and J 2 bases; nucleotides not matched to a gene: 10. In nucleotides, the CDR3 is TGTGCCAGCAGCTTAGAGACAGGGTGGATGGTTAACACTGAAGCTTTCTTT. It translates to CASSLETGWMVNTEAFF.

This chain links TRBV11-1 with TRBJ2-3, with D possibly being TRBD2 (5 bases). Trimming left V 6 bases short and J 1 base short, with 17 bases between. This CDR3 has 16 amino acids. The V gene's germline CDR1 is SGHAT and CDR2 FQDESV (reference sequence). The DNA for the CDR3 is TGTGCCAGCAGGGGAAAGCGGTTCGGAGGCACAGATACGCAGTATTTT. It yields the protein CASRGKRFGGTDTQYF. The full variable domain, in which reference TRBV11-1 and TRBJ2-3 provide the parts outside the CDR3, is EAEVAQSPRYKITEKSQAVAFWCDPISGHATLYWYRQILGQGPELLVQFQDESVVDDSQLPKDRFSAERLKGVDSTLKIQPAELGDSAMYLCASRGKRFGGTDTQYFGPGTRLTVL.

The chain uses TRBV7-2 and TRBJ1-1; unclear D gene. The CDR3 totals 16 residues. The V gene lost 2 bases and the J gene lost 0 bases, with 13 bases spanning the gap. Per the germline V gene, CDR1 is SGHTA and CDR2 is FQGNSA. CDR3 residues: CASSLLFPEMNTEAFF. In DNA form, the CDR3 reads TGTGCCAGCAGCTTATTATTTCCAGAAATGAACACTGAAGCTTTCTTT.

The chain combines TRBV3-1 (or the pseudogene TRBV3-2) with TRBJ2-5; D is perhaps TRBD2 (6 bases). The V gene's germline CDR1 is LGHDT and CDR2 YNNKEL (reference sequence). V dropped 3 bases and J dropped 5 bases, with 16 bases sitting between them. The CDR3 is made up of 15 amino acids. The CDR3 bases are TGTGCCAGCAGCCATCTCGCAACGGGGGATGAGACCCAGTACTTC. Its protein product is CASSHLATGDETQYF.

This clone came up once. The chain combines TRBV4-1 with TRBJ2-7; 14 nucleotides line up with TRBD2. The DNA end is more similar to TRBJ2-1, so the J call may be wrong. This CDR3 spans 15 amino acids. The germline CDR1 and CDR2 sequences are MGHRA and YSYEKL. CDR3 residues: CASSSGTSGGDEQFF. The CDR3 DNA sequence: TGCGCCAGCAGTTCCGGGACTAGCGGGGGAGACGAGCAGTTCTTC.

The V and J genes are TRBV7-9 and TRBJ1-2; 8 nucleotides line up with TRBD1. CDR1 is SEHNR, CDR2 FQNEAQ, per germline (reference sequence). Trimming cost V 1 base and J 4 bases; bases outside gene matches: 8. This CDR3 has 16 amino acids. The CDR3 protein is CASSLVGTGEGYGYTF. The CDR3 DNA reads as TGTGCCAGCAGCTTAGTGGGGACAGGAGAGGGCTATGGCTACACCTTC.

The rearrangement links TRBV19 to TRBJ1-3; D perhaps matches TRBD1 (6 bases). CDR3 length: 15 amino acids. V was pared by 4 bases and J by 0 bases, with 10 bases between. The V gene's germline CDR1 is LNHDA and CDR2 SQIVND (reference sequence). The CDR3 coding sequence is TGTGCCAGTAGTACGAGACAGGCCTCTGGAAACACCATATATTTT. Protein product: CASSTRQASGNTIYF.

The chain carries TRBV19 and TRBJ2-7, with TRBD2 identical over 9 bases. V was pared by 0 bases and J by 0 bases, with 9 bases of the junction left unmatched. From germline, CDR1 is LNHDA and CDR2 SQIVND (reference sequence). The CDR3 consists of 18 residues. Here the CDR3 DNA reads TGTGCCAGTAGTATAGATCTGCCTAGCGGGACCAGCTCCTACGAGCAGTACGTC. Amino acid sequence: CASSIDLPSGTSSYEQYV.

The genes are TRBV19 and TRBJ2-5; 7 nucleotides agree with TRBD1. The CDR3 runs 14 residues. Trimming removed 5 bases from V and 5 bases from J; junction bases left unmatched: 8. The germline V gene encodes CDR1 LNHDA and CDR2 SQIVND (reference sequence). CDR3 nucleotides: TGTGCCAGTAGTCCTACGACAGGGCGGGAGACCCAGTACTTC. It specifies CASSPTTGRETQYF.

This rearrangement joins TRBV3-1 (or the pseudogene TRBV3-2) to TRBJ2-1; possible D gene TRBD2, 5 bases. This CDR3 is 15 amino acids long. Per the germline V gene, CDR1 is LGHDT and CDR2 is YNNKEL (reference sequence). V was shortened by 3 bases and J by 2 bases, with 11 bases between the two germline ends. CDR3: CASSQGSGTYNEQFF. The CDR3, as DNA: TGTGCCAGCAGCCAGGGCTCGGGGACCTACAATGAGCAGTTCTTC.

The gene calls are TRBV25-1 and TRBJ1-1; tentatively, D is TRBD1 (5 bases). This CDR3 region has 13 residues. Germline V gene lookup returns CDR1 MGHDK and CDR2 SYGVNS. V shed 3 bases and J shed 6 bases, with 11 bases lying between them. CDR3 DNA sequence: TGTGCCAGCAGTGACAGGGTTTTCTCTGAAGCTTTCTTT. Its translation is CASSDRVFSEAFF.

This clone occurred a few times. The chain is built from TRBV6-2 or TRBV6-3 and TRBJ2-7; 7 positions match TRBD1. V lost 5 bases to trimming and J lost 3 bases; unmatched junction nucleotides: 7. This CDR3 is 14 amino acids long. The V gene's germline CDR1 is MNHEY and CDR2 SVGEGT. Here the CDR3 reads CASSMTGSRYEQYV. The CDR3 DNA follows: TGTGCCAGCAGTATGACAGGGAGTCGCTACGAGCAGTACGTC.

V is TRBV7-9 and J is TRBJ1-5, with 7 bases lining up with TRBD1. Germline values: CDR1 SEHNR, CDR2 FQNEAQ (reference sequence). This CDR3 comprises 15 residues. V lost 1 base, J lost 6 bases, and 6 bases stayed unmatched. The CDR3 region has the DNA TGTGCCAGCAGCTTAGGACAGGGAGTGAGTCAGCCCCAGCATTTT. It encodes CASSLGQGVSQPQHF.

The gene calls are TRBV14 and TRBJ1-3; unclear D gene. Trimming stripped 5 bases from V and 0 bases from J, with 8 bases between. This CDR3 has 14 residues. Germline CDR1 and CDR2: SGHDN and FVKESK. CDR3: CASSELASGNTIYF. The CDR3 DNA reads as TGTGCCAGCAGCGAACTAGCCTCTGGAAACACCATATATTTT. The full variable domain, its missing parts supplied by reference TRBV14 and TRBJ1-3, is EAGVTQFPSHSVIEKGQTVTLRCDPISGHDNLYWYRRVMGKEIKFLLHFVKESKQDESGMPNNRFLAERTGGTYSTLKVQPAELEDSGVYFCASSELASGNTIYFGEGSWLTVV.

The J gene is TRBJ1-6, the V gene TRBV5-1; TRBD1 aligns across 8 bases. Germline V CDR1 and CDR2: SGHRS, YFSETQ. The CDR3 extends over 13 amino acids. V lost 4 bases to trimming and J lost 11 bases; unmatched junction nucleotides: 5. CDR3 protein: CASSQGQGAPLHF. CDR3 sequence (DNA): TGCGCCAGCAGCCAAGGACAGGGAGCACCCCTCCACTTT.

The sample holds one count of this clone. The rearrangement joins TRBV19 to TRBJ2-5, with D perhaps TRBD2 (6 bases). Trimming left V 1 base short and J 1 base short, with 16 bases between. CDR3 size: 17 residues. Germline V gene data show CDR1 as LNHDA and CDR2 as SQIVND (reference sequence). CDR3 nucleotides: TGTGCCAGTAGTATAGGGGTACTAGCCGGAACCCAAGAGACCCAGTACTTC. Translating gives CASSIGVLAGTQETQYF.

The chain combines TRBV2 with TRBJ2-3; D possibly corresponds to TRBD1 (6 bases). CDR1 and CDR2 (germline): SNHLY, FYNNEI. Between the trimmed V and J ends, which lost 8 bases and 0 bases, there was a span of 12 bases. The length of the CDR3 is 14 residues. CDR3 bases: TGTGCCAGCTTAAACAGGGTCAGCACAGATACGCAGTATTTT. It is translated as CASLNRVSTDTQYF. The variable domain in full, with the rest retrieved from reference TRBV2 and TRBJ2-3, is EPEVTQTPSHQVTQMGQEVILRCVPISNHLYFYWYRQILGQKVEFLVSFYNNEISEKSEIFDDQFSVERPDGSNFTLKIRSTKLEDSAMYFCASLNRVSTDTQYFGPGTRLTVL.

The chain combines TRBV4-3 with TRBJ2-1; TRBD2 matches at 11 bases. Germline CDR1 LGHNA, CDR2 YSLEER. V shed 1 base and J 2 bases; nucleotides not matched to a gene: 4. The CDR3 has 17 amino acids. Here the CDR3 reads CASSQGLAGRTYNEQFF. DNA of the CDR3: TGCGCCAGCAGCCAAGGACTAGCGGGAAGGACCTACAATGAGCAGTTCTTC.

The chain carries TRBV6-1 and TRBJ1-3; no definite D call. The CDR3 runs 14 residues. V lost 2 bases and J lost 6, with 11 bases in between. Per germline, CDR1 MNHNS and CDR2 SASEGT. CDR3 sequence reads: CASSEQVPPNTIYF. DNA for the CDR3: TGTGCCAGCAGTGAACAGGTTCCGCCAAACACCATATATTTT.

V gene TRBV2 combines with J gene TRBJ2-7; no definite D call. This CDR3 region has 11 residues. Germline CDR1 is SNHLY and CDR2 is FYNNEI. V was pared by 5 bases and J by 4 bases, with 6 bases between. CDR3 bases: TGTGCCAGCAGTCCCTATTACGAGCAGTACGTC. Its protein is CASSPYYEQYV.

V and J are TRBV6-5 and TRBJ2-3, with 10 bases that match TRBD1. The CDR3 has 15 residues. CDR1 and CDR2 from the germline V gene are MNHEY and SVGAGI. Germline trimming cut 5 bases from V and 5 bases from J; bases unmatched to any gene: 7. CDR3 region: CASSPTGQGRDTQYF. DNA of the CDR3: TGTGCCAGCAGTCCCACGGGACAGGGGAGAGATACGCAGTATTTT.

The chain carries TRBV6-1 and TRBJ1-1; D gene uncertain. The CDR3 is 11 amino acids. Germline CDR1 and CDR2: MNHNS and SASEGT. V gave up 2 bases and J gave up 8 bases, with 6 bases separating them. The CDR3 here is CASSEPLEAFF. In DNA form, the CDR3 reads TGTGCCAGCAGTGAACCCCTAGAAGCTTTCTTT.

The CDR3 sequence is CASSILRREEQPQHF. The CDR3 coding sequence is TGTGCCAGTAGTATATTGCGAAGGGAGGAACAGCCCCAGCATTTT. The chain is built from TRBV19 and TRBJ1-5; D call uncertain. Germline V lookup: CDR1 LNHDA, CDR2 SQIVND (reference sequence). The CDR3 is 15 residues long. V was clipped by 2 bases and J by 7 bases, with 15 bases between them.

The chain is built from TRBV3-1 (or the pseudogene TRBV3-2) and TRBJ1-1; TRBD1 matches at 9 bases. The CDR3 runs 15 residues. Germline CDR1 is LGHDT and CDR2 is YNNKEL (reference sequence). With 2 bases clipped from V and 5 bases from J, the junction kept 6 bases outside the gene matches. CDR3 protein: CASSQSDRGWTEAFF. In DNA form, the CDR3 reads TGTGCCAGCAGCCAATCCGACAGGGGGTGGACTGAAGCTTTCTTT.

The CDR3 sequence is CASSIASGSSYNEQFF. CDR3 DNA: TGTGCCAGTAGTATAGCGTCGGGTAGCTCCTACAATGAGCAGTTCTTC. This rearrangement joins TRBV19 to TRBJ2-1; D remains unclear. Between the trimmed V and J ends, which lost 1 base and 0 bases, there was a span of 10 bases. Germline assignment: CDR1 LNHDA and CDR2 SQIVND (reference sequence). The CDR3 length is 16 residues.

The sample holds one count of this clone. V and J are TRBV21-1 and TRBJ1-1; TRBD1 is the table's D call and was not checked against the DNA. TRBV21-1 has pseudogene status. This CDR3 region has 14 residues. CDR3 coding DNA: TGTGCCAGCACCGTTTTTGACAAGAACACTGAAGCTTTCTTT. Translation gives CASTVFDKNTEAFF.

The chain is built from TRBV7-6 and TRBJ1-5; D might be TRBD1 (6 bases). In germline, CDR1 is SGHVS, CDR2 FNYEAQ. V was shortened by 2 bases and J by 1 base, with 18 bases between the two germline ends. This CDR3 comprises 18 residues. The CDR3 DNA sequence: TGTGCCAGCAGCTTATCACTCGGGGGGGCAGGGAGCAATCAGCCCCAGCATTTT. It specifies CASSLSLGGAGSNQPQHF.

The V and J genes are TRBV7-8 and TRBJ1-6, with no clear D. V was trimmed by 5 bases and J by 0 bases, leaving 8 bases between them. There are 15 residues in the CDR3. Germline-derived CDR1 and CDR2 are SGHVS and FQNEAQ. The CDR3 DNA follows: TGTGCCAGCAGCCCCTGGAGCTCCTATAATTCACCCCTCCACTTT. The encoded protein is CASSPWSSYNSPLHF.